This T cell receptor (beta chain) was captured in a study of blood T cell repertoires in COVID-19. At the level of the study: Italy, Spain and the United States were the sources of the convalescent and acute COVID-19 samples.

Here immunoSEQ multiplex PCR was the method, and the copy in TCRdb shows in-frame clones only, minus some. The table has 350,000 to 450,000 clones, around 84% seen once; the top ten hold under 4%. CDR1 MNHEY and CDR2 SVGAGI come from the germline V gene. With 2 bases removed from V and 2 bases from J, the gap between germline ends came to 9 bases. The CDR3 has 14 amino acids. Sequencing input: peripheral blood. The receptor's source is a woman aged 18-30 years with acute or convalescent COVID-19. The chain has TRBV6-5 and TRBJ1-2; weak D call: TRBD1 (5 bases). In DNA, the CDR3 is TGTGCCAGCAGTTACGGGACTGTAAACTATGGCTACACCTTC. It codes for CASSYGTVNYGYTF.